This T cell receptor (beta chain) was captured in a study of blood T cell repertoires in COVID-19. This CDR3 comprises 15 residues. Germline CDR1 is LNHDA and CDR2 is SQIVND (reference sequence). V was trimmed by 6 bases and J by 1 base, leaving 16 bases between them. TCRdb's table, derived via immunoSEQ multiplex PCR, lists solely in-frame clones and lacks some. The sample includes roughly 300,000 clones, roughly 84% of them seen just once. V gene TRBV19 combines with J gene TRBJ2-7, with a weak D call TRBD2 (6 bases). This receptor was taken from a human donor with COVID-19, enrolled during active disease. The donor label of this sample is uncertain. Material: peripheral blood. DNA of the CDR3: TGTGCCAGTAGCCTTCGGGGTAGCGGATCCTACGAGCAGTACTTC. Its translation is CASSLRGSGSYEQYF.